These T cell receptor beta chains were read from a single sample in a study of patients and donors after allogeneic stem cell transplantation. TCRdb recomputed calls from the RT-PCR reads with MiXCR, one row per CDR3 protein. The sample lists fewer than 75,000 distinct CDR3 sequences, 13% occurring once. The material sequenced was blood, either unsorted or a sorted T cell fraction (not recorded which). Receptor source: a human donor who was either an allogeneic HSCT recipient or a stem cell or donor lymphocyte infusion donor (not recorded which). It is not recorded whose cells these are; they may come from a transplant donor. Each CDR3 is given with its conserved first and last residue. The D gene is left open where the match is weak. The listing skips clone size in some rows; elsewhere it reads once, few, many or a size class.

D gene	V gene	clone size	J gene	CDR3 protein	CDR3 DNA
NA	TRBV15	many	TRBJ1-2	CATSRDQSWGSGGYTF	TGTGCCACCAGCAGAGATCAGAGTTGGGGAAGTGGCGGCTACACCTTC
TRBD2	TRBV27	NA	TRBJ2-5	CASRDSSGRFMETQYF	TGTGCCAGCAGGGATTCTAGCGGGAGGTTCATGGAGACCCAGTACTTC
TRBD1	TRBV25-1	many	TRBJ2-1	CASSEFHRGLHNEQFF	TGTGCCAGCAGTGAATTCCACAGGGGGCTCCACAATGAGCAGTTCTTC
NA	TRBV12-3/TRBV12-4	NA	TRBJ2-7	CASSFTAVYEQYF	TGTGCCAGCAGTTTTACAGCCGTCTACGAGCAGTACTTC
NA	TRBV11-1	few	TRBJ2-1	CASSLMGVYPPTNEQFF	TGTGCCAGCAGCTTAATGGGGGTTTACCCACCAACGAATGAGCAGTTCTTC
TRBD1	TRBV20-1	few	TRBJ1-1	CSARDRGLEVTAFF	TGCAGTGCGCGGGACAGGGGGCTGGAGGTGACGGCTTTCTTT
TRBD1	TRBV12-3/TRBV12-4	many	TRBJ1-2	CASSLRAGGVFGYTF	TGTGCCAGCAGTTTGAGGGCAGGGGGCGTGTTTGGCTACACCTTC
TRBD1	TRBV11-2	few	TRBJ2-7	CASSLRLRDRALYEQYF	TGTGCCAGCAGCCTCAGGCTGAGGGACAGGGCGTTGTACGAGCAGTACTTC
TRBD1	TRBV7-2	few	TRBJ2-3	CASSSRTGQDTQYF	TGTGCCAGCAGCTCTCGGACAGGTCAGGATACGCAGTATTTT
TRBD2	TRBV29-1	many	TRBJ2-1	CSVDLAGGPSDEQFF	TGCAGCGTTGACCTAGCGGGAGGGCCGAGTGATGAGCAGTTCTTC
NA	TRBV27	many	TRBJ1-2	CASSLGVGVYSGYTF	TGTGCCAGCAGTTTAGGAGTCGGGGTATATAGTGGCTACACCTTC
NA	TRBV20-1	few	TRBJ2-3	CSARDSGAEHGDTQYF	TGCAGTGCTAGAGACTCCGGGGCAGAGCATGGAGATACGCAGTATTTT
TRBD2	TRBV12-3/TRBV12-4	few	TRBJ2-2	CASIAGLAGVNGELFF	TGTGCCAGCATTGCTGGACTAGCGGGAGTGAACGGGGAGCTGTTTTTT
NA	TRBV12-3/TRBV12-4	many	TRBJ2-7	CASSLALGYEQYF	TGTGCCAGCAGTTTAGCGCTGGGGTACGAGCAGTACTTC
NA	TRBV7-9	many	TRBJ1-1	CASSLSLQRQEKNTEAFF	TGTGCCAGCAGCTTAAGTTTACAACGACAGGAGAAGAACACTGAAGCTTTCTTT
NA	TRBV12-3/TRBV12-4	many	TRBJ1-5	CASRPFGAGNQPQHF	TGTGCCAGCAGGCCGTTCGGGGCTGGCAATCAGCCCCAGCATTTT
TRBD2	TRBV3-1	few	TRBJ2-3	CASSQDWTSASDTQYF	TGTGCCAGCAGCCAAGACTGGACTAGCGCTTCAGATACGCAGTATTTT
TRBD2	TRBV19	few	TRBJ2-2	CASSLGLAGLGELFF	TGTGCCAGTAGTTTGGGACTAGCGGGCCTCGGGGAGCTGTTTTTT
NA	TRBV15	few	TRBJ2-4	CATRWEGAAKNIQYF	TGTGCCACGCGCTGGGAGGGGGCGGCCAAAAACATTCAGTACTTC
NA	TRBV6-1	few	TRBJ2-7	CASSGEDRFPYEQYF	TGTGCCAGCAGTGGGGAGGACAGGTTCCCCTACGAGCAGTACTTC
NA	TRBV11-2	medium-sized	TRBJ1-5	CASSLGVSQPQHF	TGTGCCAGCAGCTTAGGGGTTAGTCAGCCCCAGCATTTT
NA	TRBV11-3	NA	TRBJ2-2	CASSPWGASSGELFF	TGTGCCAGCAGCCCGTGGGGAGCGTCATCAGGGGAGCTGTTTTTT
NA	TRBV29-1	many	TRBJ1-5	CSVGGVNQPQHF	TGCAGCGTTGGCGGGGTTAATCAGCCCCAGCATTTT
NA	TRBV12-3/TRBV12-4	NA	TRBJ2-3	CASIGWDLYTDTQYF	TGTGCCAGCATTGGGTGGGACTTGTACACAGATACGCAGTATTTT
NA	TRBV27	many	TRBJ2-5	CASSLSGGPRPESGETQYF	TGTGCCAGCAGTTTATCTGGTGGGCCCCGGCCCGAGTCAGGGGAGACCCAGTACTTC
NA	TRBV15	many	TRBJ2-4	CATSRDQMLADIQYF	TGTGCCACCAGCAGAGATCAGATGTTGGCGGACATTCAGTACTTC
NA	TRBV9	few	TRBJ2-7	CASSVSSSDYEQYF	TGTGCCAGCAGCGTTTCTTCCAGCGACTACGAGCAGTACTTC
NA	TRBV7-9	few	TRBJ2-1	CASSLRADSYNEQFF	TGTGCCAGCAGCTTAAGGGCTGACTCCTACAATGAGCAGTTCTTC
NA	TRBV11-3	NA	TRBJ1-2	CASSCWTPLDIYGYTF	TGTGCCAGCAGCTGTTGGACACCCCTAGATATTTATGGCTACACCTTC
TRBD1	TRBV24-1	many	TRBJ1-1	CATRAGGKNTEAFF	TGTGCCACCAGGGCAGGGGGAAAGAACACTGAAGCTTTCTTT
NA	TRBV6-5	NA	TRBJ2-3	CATTPNRMGADTQYF	TGTGCCACCACCCCCAATCGGATGGGGGCAGATACGCAGTATTTT
TRBD1	TRBV18	few	TRBJ1-6	CASSPMGQGNNSPLHF	TGTGCCAGCTCACCGATGGGACAGGGGAATAATTCACCCCTCCACTTT
NA	TRBV2	NA	TRBJ2-3	CASSVASDTQYF	TGTGCCAGCAGTGTCGCATCAGATACGCAGTATTTT
NA	TRBV12-3/TRBV12-4	few	TRBJ2-7	CASTTSGQDYEQYF	TGTGCCAGTACGACGTCAGGCCAAGACTACGAGCAGTACTTC
TRBD1	TRBV7-9	many	TRBJ1-1	CASSPRQGAKVTEAFF	TGTGCCAGCAGCCCACGACAGGGGGCGAAGGTCACTGAAGCTTTCTTT
TRBD1	TRBV27	NA	TRBJ2-7	CASSLKGASYEQYF	TGTGCCAGCAGTTTAAAGGGGGCAAGCTACGAGCAGTACTTC
NA	TRBV5-1	many	TRBJ2-2	CASSLLGSRGSRDTGELFF	TGCGCCAGCAGCTTGTTGGGGAGCAGGGGCTCCAGGGACACCGGGGAGCTGTTTTTT
NA	TRBV15	NA	TRBJ2-7	CATSRDPAYEQYF	TGTGCCACCAGCAGAGATCCGGCCTACGAGCAGTACTTC
NA	TRBV18	NA	TRBJ2-7	CASSPNGGEGYEQYF	TGTGCCAGCTCACCAAACGGAGGGGAAGGCTACGAGCAGTACTTC
NA	TRBV5-6	few	TRBJ2-1	CASSFISYNEQFF	TGTGCCAGCAGCTTTATTTCCTACAATGAGCAGTTCTTC
NA	TRBV6-1	NA	TRBJ1-2	CASSERGDYGYTF	TGTGCCAGCAGTGAAAGGGGGGACTATGGCTACACCTTC
TRBD1	TRBV11-3	NA	TRBJ2-1	CASSLDRVDNEQFF	TGTGCCAGCAGTCTCGACAGGGTGGACAATGAGCAGTTCTTC
TRBD1	TRBV5-1	many	TRBJ2-3	CASSLDRGSTDTQYF	TGCGCCAGCAGCTTAGACAGGGGTAGCACAGATACGCAGTATTTT
TRBD1	TRBV5-8	NA	TRBJ2-3	CASSRPGQGATDTQYF	TGTGCCAGCAGTCGGCCGGGACAGGGGGCCACAGATACGCAGTATTTT
NA	TRBV12-3/TRBV12-4	many	TRBJ1-3	CASKVDQGTGNTIYF	TGTGCCAGCAAGGTTGACCAGGGTACCGGAAACACCATATATTTT
TRBD2	TRBV5-1	NA	TRBJ2-1	CASNPGLAPNEQFF	TGCGCCAGCAACCCGGGACTAGCGCCCAATGAGCAGTTCTTC
NA	TRBV7-2	many	TRBJ2-5	CASSLIPRETQYF	TGTGCCAGCAGCTTAATCCCTCGTGAGACCCAGTACTTC